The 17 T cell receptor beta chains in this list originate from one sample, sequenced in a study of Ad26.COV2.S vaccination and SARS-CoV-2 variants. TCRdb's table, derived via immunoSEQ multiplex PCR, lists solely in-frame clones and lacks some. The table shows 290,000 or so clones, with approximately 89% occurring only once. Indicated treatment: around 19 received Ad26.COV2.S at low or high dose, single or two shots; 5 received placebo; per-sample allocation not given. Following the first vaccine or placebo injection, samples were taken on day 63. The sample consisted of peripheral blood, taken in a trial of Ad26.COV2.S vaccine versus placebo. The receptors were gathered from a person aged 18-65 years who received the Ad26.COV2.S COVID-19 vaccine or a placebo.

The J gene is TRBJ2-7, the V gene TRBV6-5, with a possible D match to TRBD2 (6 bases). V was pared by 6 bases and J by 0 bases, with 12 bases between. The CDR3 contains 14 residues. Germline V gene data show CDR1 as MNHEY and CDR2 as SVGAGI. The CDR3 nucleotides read TGTGCCAGCAGCCTACAGACTAGCTCCTACGAGCAGTACTTC. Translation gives CASSLQTSSYEQYF.

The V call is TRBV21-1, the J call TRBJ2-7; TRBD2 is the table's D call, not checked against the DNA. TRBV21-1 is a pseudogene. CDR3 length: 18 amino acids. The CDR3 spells CASSKSGLLAGAFHEQYF. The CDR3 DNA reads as TGTGCCAGCAGCAAATCCGGGTTGCTAGCGGGAGCATTCCACGAGCAGTACTTC.

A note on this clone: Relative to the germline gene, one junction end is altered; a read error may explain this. For the CDR3, the DNA is TGTGCCAGCAGCGACGACCAGGGGTACCAGGAGACCCAGTACTTC. It specifies CASSDDQGYQETQYF. The chain links TRBV11-2 to TRBJ2-5; D is perhaps TRBD1 (6 bases). From germline, CDR1 is SGHAT and CDR2 FQNNGV. The CDR3 extends over 15 amino acids.

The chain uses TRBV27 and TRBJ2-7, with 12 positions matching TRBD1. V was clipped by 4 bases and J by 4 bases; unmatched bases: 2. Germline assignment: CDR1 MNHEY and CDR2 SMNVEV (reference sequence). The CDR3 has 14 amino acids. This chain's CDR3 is CASSWDRGLYEQYF. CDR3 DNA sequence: TGTGCCAGCAGTTGGGACAGGGGGCTTTACGAGCAGTACTTC.

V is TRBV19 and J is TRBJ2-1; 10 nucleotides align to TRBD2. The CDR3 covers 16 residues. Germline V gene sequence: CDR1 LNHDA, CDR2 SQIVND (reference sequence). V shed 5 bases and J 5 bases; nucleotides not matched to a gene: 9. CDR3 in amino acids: CASSGPGLAHNNEQFF. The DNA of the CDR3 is TGTGCCAGTAGTGGCCCGGGACTAGCGCATAACAATGAGCAGTTCTTC. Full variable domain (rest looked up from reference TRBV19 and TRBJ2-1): DGGITQSPKYLFRKEGQNVTLSCEQNLNHDAMYWYRQDPGQGLRLIYYSQIVNDFQKGDIAEGYSVSREKKESFPLTVTSAQKNPTAFYLCASSGPGLAHNNEQFFGPGTRLTVL.

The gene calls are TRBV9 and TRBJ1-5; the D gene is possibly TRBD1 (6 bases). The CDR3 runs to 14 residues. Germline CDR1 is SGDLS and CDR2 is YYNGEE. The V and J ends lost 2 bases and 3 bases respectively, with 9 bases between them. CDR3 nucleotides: TGTGCCAGCAGCGTCGGACAGTACAATCAGCCCCAGCATTTT. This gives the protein CASSVGQYNQPQHF.

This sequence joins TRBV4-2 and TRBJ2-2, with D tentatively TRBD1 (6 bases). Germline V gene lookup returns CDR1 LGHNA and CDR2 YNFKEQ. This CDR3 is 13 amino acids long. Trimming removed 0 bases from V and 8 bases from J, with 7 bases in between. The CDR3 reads CASSQEQGGELFF. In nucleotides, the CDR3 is TGTGCCAGCAGCCAAGAACAGGGAGGGGAGCTGTTTTTT.

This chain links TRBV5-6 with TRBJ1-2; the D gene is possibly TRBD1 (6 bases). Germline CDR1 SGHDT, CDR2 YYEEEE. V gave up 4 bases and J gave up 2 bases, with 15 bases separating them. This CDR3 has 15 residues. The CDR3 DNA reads TGTGCCAGCAGCCCAAGCGGGGGCGGAAACTATGGCTACACCTTC. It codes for CASSPSGGGNYGYTF.

In DNA, the CDR3 is TGTGCACGCGGACAGACTTACAATGAGCAGTTCTTC. Protein sequence: CARGQTYNEQFF. This chain connects TRBV2 to TRBJ2-1, with D perhaps matching TRBD1 (6 bases). CDR1 and CDR2 (germline): SNHLY, FYNNEI. This CDR3 has 12 residues.

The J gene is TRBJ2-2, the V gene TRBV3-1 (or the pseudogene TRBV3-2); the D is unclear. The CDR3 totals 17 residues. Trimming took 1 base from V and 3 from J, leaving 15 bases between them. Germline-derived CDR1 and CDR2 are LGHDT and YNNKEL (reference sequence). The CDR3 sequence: CASSQAGLNLYTGELFF. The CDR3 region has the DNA TGTGCCAGCAGCCAAGCCGGCCTCAACCTATACACCGGGGAGCTGTTTTTT.

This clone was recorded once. The chain's CDR3 is CASSQIRQGANSPLHF. Written as DNA, the CDR3 is TGTGCCAGCAGCCAAATTAGACAGGGTGCGAATTCACCCCTCCACTTT. V usage is TRBV16 and J usage is TRBJ1-6, with 7 nucleotides matching TRBD1. CDR3 size: 16 residues. Germline loops: CDR1 KGHSY, CDR2 FQNENV. V trimming: 2 bases; J trimming: 7 bases; junction bases outside the gene matches: 8.

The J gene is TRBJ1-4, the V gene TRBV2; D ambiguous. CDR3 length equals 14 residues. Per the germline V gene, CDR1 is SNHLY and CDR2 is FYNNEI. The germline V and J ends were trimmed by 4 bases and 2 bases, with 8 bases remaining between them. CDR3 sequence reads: CASSVGQTNEKLFF. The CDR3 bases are TGTGCCAGCAGTGTAGGGCAGACTAATGAAAAACTGTTTTTT.

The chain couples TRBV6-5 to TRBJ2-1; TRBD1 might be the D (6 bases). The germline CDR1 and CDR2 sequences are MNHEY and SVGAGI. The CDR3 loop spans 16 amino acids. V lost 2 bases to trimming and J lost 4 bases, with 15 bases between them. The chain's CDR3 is CASSYANRAGYNEQFF. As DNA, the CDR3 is TGTGCCAGCAGTTACGCGAACAGGGCCGGGTACAATGAGCAGTTCTTC.

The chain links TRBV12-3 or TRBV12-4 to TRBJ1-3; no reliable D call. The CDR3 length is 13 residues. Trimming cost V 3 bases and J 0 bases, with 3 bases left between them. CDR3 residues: CASSFSSGNTIYF. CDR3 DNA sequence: TGTGCCAGCAGTTTCTCCTCTGGAAACACCATATATTTT.

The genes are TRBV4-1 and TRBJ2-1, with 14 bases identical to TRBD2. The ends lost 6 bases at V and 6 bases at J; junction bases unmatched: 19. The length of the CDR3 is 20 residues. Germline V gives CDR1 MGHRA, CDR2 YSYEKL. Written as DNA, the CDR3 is TGCGCCAGCAGTCTTTTACGAGGGACTAGCGGGAGAGGTGGGGTCAATGAGCAGTTCTTC. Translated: CASSLLRGTSGRGGVNEQFF.

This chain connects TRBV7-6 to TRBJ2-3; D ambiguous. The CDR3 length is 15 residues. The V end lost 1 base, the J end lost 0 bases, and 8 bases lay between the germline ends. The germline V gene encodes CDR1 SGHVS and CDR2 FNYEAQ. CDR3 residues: CASSLVVDSTDTQYF. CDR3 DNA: TGTGCCAGCAGCTTAGTTGTGGACAGCACAGATACGCAGTATTTT. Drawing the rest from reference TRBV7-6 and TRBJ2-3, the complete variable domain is GAGVSQSPRYKVTKRGQDVALRCDPISGHVSLYWYRQALGQGPEFLTYFNYEAQQDKSGLPNDRFSAERPEGSISTLTIQRTEQRDSAMYRCASSLVVDSTDTQYFGPGTRLTVL.

The CDR3 reads CASSHRIEAFF. For the CDR3, the DNA is TGTGCCAGCAGCCACAGGATTGAAGCTTTCTTT. The rearrangement uses TRBV5-6 and TRBJ1-1; tentative D call: TRBD1 (5 bases). The V and J ends lost 4 bases and 7 bases respectively, with 8 bases between them. This CDR3 has 11 amino acids. Germline loops: CDR1 SGHDT, CDR2 YYEEEE. The complete variable domain, with remaining parts taken from reference TRBV5-6 and TRBJ1-1, reads DAGVTQSPTHLIKTRGQQVTLRCSPKSGHDTVSWYQQALGQGPQFIFQYYEEEERQRGNFPDRFSGHQFPNYSSELNVNALLLGDSALYLCASSHRIEAFFGQGTRLTVV.